This entry lists 27 T cell receptor beta chains sequenced from one sample in a study of chemoradiotherapy in HPV16-positive cancers. Profiled with immunoSEQ multiplex PCR; TCRdb holds only in-frame clones, not every one. The data hold around 24,000 clones, with about 90% observed a single time. Sequenced material: blood, taken from a patient who underwent chemoradiotherapy. The receptor set was obtained from a human donor with HPV-associated anogenital cancer.

This clone has only one observation. This chain links TRBV30 with TRBJ1-3, with D tentatively TRBD1 (6 bases). The germline V gene has CDR1 GTSNPN and CDR2 SVGIG (reference sequence). V was pared by 8 bases and J by 0 bases, with 11 bases between. The CDR3 contains 13 residues. The CDR3 DNA is TGTGCCCGTGGGACAAACTCTGGAAACACCATATATTTT. It yields the protein CARGTNSGNTIYF.

The rearrangement links TRBV4-3 to TRBJ2-3; tentatively, D is TRBD2 (5 bases). This CDR3 is built from 15 residues. The V and J ends lost 0 bases and 3 bases respectively, with 10 bases between them. Germline V gene lookup returns CDR1 LGHNA and CDR2 YSLEER. CDR3 DNA sequence: TGCGCCAGCAGCCAAGATGGAACGGGGACAGATACGCAGTATTTT. It is translated as CASSQDGTGTDTQYF.

The CDR3 coding sequence is TGTGCCAGCAGTTACTCGAGGGGACTTTACAATGAGCAGTTCTTC. Its protein is CASSYSRGLYNEQFF. This sequence joins TRBV6-5 and TRBJ2-1, with TRBD2 as a possible D gene (6 bases). The V end was cut by 0 bases, the J end by 4 bases, with 10 bases between. The length of the CDR3 is 15 residues. CDR1 is MNHEY, CDR2 SVGAGI, per germline.

The rearrangement links TRBV27 to TRBJ2-7; 7 nucleotides match TRBD1. V lost 6 bases, J lost 2 bases, and 7 bases stayed unmatched. CDR3 length: 14 amino acids. Germline CDR1 MNHEY, CDR2 SMNVEV (reference sequence). The CDR3 here is CASSHRGLTYEQYF. The CDR3 coding sequence is TGTGCCAGCAGCCACAGGGGCCTTACCTACGAGCAGTACTTC.

The J gene is TRBJ2-1, the V gene TRBV19, with TRBD2 matching over 11 bases. Trimming removed 3 bases from V and 0 bases from J; junction bases left unmatched: 4. Germline CDR1 reads LNHDA; CDR2 reads SQIVND (reference sequence). This CDR3 has 17 amino acids. The CDR3 loop reads CASSIRLAGSSYNEQFF. The CDR3 bases are TGTGCCAGTAGTATCCGACTAGCGGGAAGCTCCTACAATGAGCAGTTCTTC.

The chain carries TRBV15 and TRBJ2-3; D is unclear. Trimming took 9 bases from V and 2 from J, leaving 15 bases between them. The CDR3 runs to 14 residues. Germline V gene sequence: CDR1 LNHNV, CDR2 YYDKDF (reference sequence). CDR3 DNA sequence: TGTGCCACTAGCCGGGTGATCAACACAGATACGCAGTATTTT. This encodes CATSRVINTDTQYF.

The chain is built from TRBV2 and TRBJ1-3; 8 bases match TRBD1. Germline V lookup: CDR1 SNHLY, CDR2 FYNNEI. CDR3 length: 20 amino acids. V dropped 0 bases and J dropped 4; count of bases not matched to a gene: 17. CDR3 sequence reads: CASSEALPSSRGLKGNTIYF. In nucleotides, the CDR3 is TGTGCCAGCAGTGAAGCTCTACCGAGTTCCAGGGGGCTAAAAGGAAACACCATATATTTT.

CDR3 coding DNA: TGTGCCTGGACCTCGACAGGGGCCAACTATGGCTACACCTTC. Translation: CAWTSTGANYGYTF. The chain joins TRBV30 to TRBJ1-2; 8 bases map to TRBD1. This CDR3 is 14 amino acids long. V shed 4 bases and J 2 bases; nucleotides not matched to a gene: 6. The germline CDR1 and CDR2 sequences are GTSNPN and SVGIG (reference sequence).

The V and J genes are TRBV27 and TRBJ2-1; D ambiguous. Germline assignment: CDR1 MNHEY and CDR2 SMNVEV (reference sequence). V lost 4 bases and J lost 5, with 3 bases in between. The CDR3 is made up of 11 amino acids. The CDR3 DNA follows: TGTGCCAGCAGTTACCACAATGAGCAGTTCTTC. Translated, it gives CASSYHNEQFF.

The rearrangement uses TRBV30 and TRBJ2-1; D may correspond to TRBD1 or TRBD2 (5 bases each). The CDR3 is 16 residues long. V dropped 0 bases and J dropped 6 bases, with 18 bases sitting between them. Germline lookup yields CDR1 GTSNPN and CDR2 SVGIG (reference sequence). The DNA of the CDR3 is TGTGCCTGGAGTGTAGGGGCAACGGGATGGGGCAATGAGCAGTTCTTC. Amino acids: CAWSVGATGWGNEQFF.

This sequence joins TRBV10-3 and TRBJ1-2; no firm D call. Trimming cost V 4 bases and J 4 bases, with 10 bases left between them. The CDR3 is made up of 13 amino acids. Germline V gives CDR1 ENHRY, CDR2 SYGVKD. In DNA form, the CDR3 reads TGTGCCATCAGTGGCTCGGCCATCTATGGCTACACCTTC. It is translated as CAISGSAIYGYTF.

The V call is TRBV6-5, the J call TRBJ2-1; TRBD1 aligns across 9 bases. Germline V CDR1 and CDR2: MNHEY, SVGAGI. V was pared by 8 bases and J by 0 bases, with 2 bases of the junction left unmatched. The CDR3 loop spans 14 amino acids. The CDR3 reads CASQTGGSYNEQFF. In DNA form, the CDR3 reads TGTGCCAGCCAGACAGGGGGCTCCTACAATGAGCAGTTCTTC.

This clone occurred a few times. V usage is TRBV5-1 and J usage is TRBJ2-1, with 9 nucleotides matching TRBD2. The CDR3 is made up of 16 amino acids. Trimming cost V 4 bases and J 2 bases; bases outside gene matches: 7. Germline CDR1 and CDR2: SGHRS and YFSETQ. The CDR3 region has the DNA TGCGCCAGCAGCCGTATAGCGGGGGAGACCTACAATGAGCAGTTCTTC. It codes for CASSRIAGETYNEQFF.

V gene TRBV5-6 combines with J gene TRBJ2-7; D unclear. This CDR3 is built from 12 residues. Per germline, CDR1 SGHDT and CDR2 YYEEEE. Trimming took off 3 bases at V and 2 bases at J, with 6 bases between the two ends. The CDR3 bases are TGTGCCAGCAGCTCTGACACCTACGAGCAGTACTTC. It encodes CASSSDTYEQYF.

The chain couples TRBV3-2 to TRBJ2-7. TRBV3-2 is annotated as a pseudogene. This CDR3 has 9 amino acids. Here the CDR3 reads CASKGEQYF. The CDR3 DNA reads as TGTGCCAGCAAGGGCGAGCAGTACTTC.

The chain recombines TRBV6-5 with TRBJ1-1; unclear D gene. The CDR3 consists of 13 residues. Germline V gene lookup returns CDR1 MNHEY and CDR2 SVGAGI. Trimming took off 0 bases at V and 3 bases at J, with 5 bases between the two ends. As DNA, the CDR3 is TGTGCCAGCAGTTACTCTCAGTACACTGAAGCTTTCTTT. Protein product: CASSYSQYTEAFF.

This chain uses TRBV5-6 with TRBJ2-3, with 10 bases matching TRBD2. From germline, CDR1 is SGHDT and CDR2 YYEEEE. J gave up 4 bases and V 1 base, and 6 bases lay outside the gene matches. The CDR3 has 16 amino acids. CDR3 amino acids: CASSLLSGRLSDTQYF. The CDR3 DNA reads as TGTGCCAGCAGCTTGCTTAGCGGGAGGCTCTCAGATACGCAGTATTTT.

This sequence joins TRBV6-4 and TRBJ2-3; TRBD2 agrees at 7 bases. This CDR3 has 14 residues. Germline loops: CDR1 MRHNA, CDR2 SNTAGT. Unmatched junction bases numbered 8, after V lost 6 bases and J lost 5 bases. This CDR3 is CASSPGREGDTQYF. In nucleotides, the CDR3 is TGTGCCAGCAGCCCCGGCAGGGAGGGAGATACGCAGTATTTT.

The J gene is TRBJ1-2, the V gene TRBV10-3; 7 positions match TRBD1. The CDR3 covers 13 residues. V gave up 11 bases and J gave up 7 bases; unmatched junction bases: 13. Germline V gene data show CDR1 as ENHRY and CDR2 as SYGVKD. The CDR3 loop reads CASFGTELSGYTF. CDR3 DNA sequence: TGTGCCTCGTTCGGGACAGAGCTCAGTGGCTACACCTTC.

The V call is TRBV7-9, the J call TRBJ2-7; 7 bases are shared with TRBD1. The CDR3 length is 13 residues. The V and J ends lost 4 bases and 6 bases, in that order; junction bases with no gene match: 6. Germline V gene sequence: CDR1 SEHNR, CDR2 FQNEAQ (reference sequence). The CDR3 is CASSSQGVGEQYF. CDR3 nucleotide sequence: TGTGCCAGCAGCTCTCAGGGGGTGGGCGAGCAGTACTTC.

This clone was detected once. The junction and the germline gene differ at one end; a read error may be behind it. V is TRBV19 and J is TRBJ1-1, with 9 bases identical to TRBD1. Germline assignment: CDR1 LNHDA and CDR2 SQIVND (reference sequence). The length of the CDR3 is 15 residues. The chain's CDR3 is CAGRKQGAMNTEAFF. CDR3 sequence (DNA): TGTGCCGGTAGAAAACAGGGGGCTATGAACACTGAAGCTTTCTTT.

The rearrangement joins TRBV6-5 to TRBJ1-2; 7 bases align to TRBD1. Trimming removed 3 bases from V and 4 bases from J; junction bases left unmatched: 11. The germline CDR1 and CDR2 sequences are MNHEY and SVGAGI. The CDR3 contains 16 residues. The CDR3 DNA reads TGTGCCAGCAGTTATACTCCGGGACAGCCCTTCTATGGCTACACCTTC. Encoded protein: CASSYTPGQPFYGYTF.

The rearrangement joins TRBV5-1 to TRBJ2-7; D is possibly TRBD2 (5 bases). This CDR3 is built from 12 residues. V lost 4 bases to trimming and J lost 6 bases, with 11 bases between them. The germline gives CDR1 SGHRS, CDR2 YFSETQ. CDR3 amino acids: CASSAARGEQYF. Here the CDR3 DNA reads TGCGCCAGCAGCGCGGCCCGGGGCGAGCAGTACTTC.

This clone has a single count. The chain carries TRBV6-5 and TRBJ2-7; possibly TRBD1 for D (5 bases). Per the germline V gene, CDR1 is MNHEY and CDR2 is SVGAGI. Trimming removed 2 bases from V and 4 bases from J, with 9 bases in between. CDR3 length: 13 residues. CDR3 region: CASSYRGFYEQYF. CDR3 in DNA: TGTGCCAGCAGTTACAGGGGCTTTTACGAGCAGTACTTC.

Of note for this clone: This specimen includes other DNA sequences encoding the same CDR3. The chain is built from TRBV9 and TRBJ2-3; D is uncertain. The CDR3 consists of 15 residues. V shed 8 bases and J shed 2 bases, with 18 bases lying between them. CDR1 is SGDLS and CDR2 is YYNGEE in the germline V gene. CDR3: CASSPYGLLTDTQYF. In nucleotides, the CDR3 is TGTGCCAGTAGCCCCTATGGATTACTCACAGATACGCAGTATTTT.

The chain carries TRBV30 and TRBJ1-5; D possibly corresponds to TRBD1 (6 bases). From germline, CDR1 is GTSNPN and CDR2 SVGIG (reference sequence). Trimming stripped 2 bases from V and 4 bases from J, with 15 bases between. The CDR3 is 15 amino acids. CDR3 sequence (DNA): TGTGCCTGGAGTCTAAAACAGGGACGGAATCAGCCCCAGCATTTT. As protein: CAWSLKQGRNQPQHF.

V and J are TRBV5-4 and TRBJ2-2; 9 bases agree with TRBD2. CDR3 length: 17 amino acids. The germline CDR1 and CDR2 sequences are SGHNT and YYREEE (reference sequence). Unmatched junction bases numbered 6, after V lost 1 base and J lost 2 bases. CDR3 loop: CASSLLAGALNTGELFF. The CDR3 DNA follows: TGTGCCAGCAGCTTGTTAGCGGGGGCCTTAAACACCGGGGAGCTGTTTTTT.